The clone carrying this TCR beta chain was found a few times. Its antigen is currently unknown. With a much larger clone just one base away, this may be a read error. This entry belongs to a study of T cell repertoires in cytomegalovirus infection. Across the whole study: Indications of both CMV infection and matching HLA type were provided by public TCR beta signatures.

Points from the study as a whole: The ex vivo response was dominated by HLA-C-restricted CMV-specific TCR beta clonotypes. Of the TCR beta families, the public ones yielded a cumulative frequency that identified carriers of CMV plus the relevant HLA.

TCRdb re-derived calls from the reads in MiXCR, one entry per CDR3 protein. The data show roughly 640,000 distinct CDR3 sequences, 20% to 30% seen once. The V end was cut by 5 bases, the J end by 0 bases, with 11 bases between. The CDR3 covers 15 residues. Germline V gene lookup returns CDR1 SEHNR and CDR2 FQNEAQ (reference sequence). The sequencing sample was made of CD8+ T cells from PBMCs. The chain carries TRBV7-9 and TRBJ2-1; D is tentatively TRBD1 or TRBD2 (6 bases each). This clonotype was sampled from a human donor in good health (CMV status not recorded). Some clones in this sample may be carry-over from other donors' samples. CDR3 loop: CASSPGEDSYNEQFF. The CDR3 nucleotides read TGTGCCAGCAGCCCAGGGGAGGACTCCTACAATGAGCAGTTCTTC.